This T cell receptor beta chain was obtained from a study of T-cell memory formation after mild COVID-19. CDR1 MGHRA and CDR2 YSYEKL come from the germline V gene. This CDR3 contains 17 residues. Trimming removed 1 base from V and 2 bases from J, with 16 bases in between. Constant-segment primers served in 5'RACE that generated TCR alpha and TCR beta cDNA libraries bearing sample barcodes and UMIs. TCRdb reprocessed the 5' RACE reads via MiXCR and lists one record per CDR3 protein. Here the sample spans about 430,000 distinct CDR3 sequences, approximately 24% being singletons. Whole-study results and caveats: Memory sampled before infection contained some responding clones, suggesting cross-reactive memory joined. Clones shrinking between day 15 and 85 showed a balanced CD4/CD8 split, and those that grew later tilted toward CD4+. Most CD4+ clones that shrank were in CM and EM, while CD8+ ones turned up in EMRA.

A remark on this clonotype: The antigen remains undetermined.

The rearrangement joins TRBV4-1 to TRBJ2-3; possibly TRBD1 for D (6 bases). The clonotype originates from an adult woman who had mild COVID-19 (a few samples of this study predate the infection). Cell type and time point are not known. Sequenced material: PBMCs or a T cell subset sorted from them (not recorded which). The CDR3 here is CASSQVWDPGATDTQYF. CDR3 nucleotides: TGCGCCAGCAGCCAAGTGTGGGACCCAGGGGCCACAGATACGCAGTATTTT.